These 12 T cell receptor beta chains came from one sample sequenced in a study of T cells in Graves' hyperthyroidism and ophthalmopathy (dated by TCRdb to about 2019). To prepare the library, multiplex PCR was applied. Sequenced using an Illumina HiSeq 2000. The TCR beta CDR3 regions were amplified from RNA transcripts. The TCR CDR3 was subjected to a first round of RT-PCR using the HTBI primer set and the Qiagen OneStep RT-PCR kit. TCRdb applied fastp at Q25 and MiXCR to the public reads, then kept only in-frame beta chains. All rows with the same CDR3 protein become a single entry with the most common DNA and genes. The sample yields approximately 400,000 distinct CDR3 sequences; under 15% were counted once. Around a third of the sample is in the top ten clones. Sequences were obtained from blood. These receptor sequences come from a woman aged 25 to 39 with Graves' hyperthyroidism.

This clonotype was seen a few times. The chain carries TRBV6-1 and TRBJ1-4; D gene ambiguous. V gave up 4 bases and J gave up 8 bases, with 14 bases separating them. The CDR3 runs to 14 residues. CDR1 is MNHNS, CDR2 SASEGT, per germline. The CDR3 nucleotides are TGTGCCAGCAGTGCGGCCTCGACGGGAGAAAAACTGTTTTTT. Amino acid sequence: CASSAASTGEKLFF.

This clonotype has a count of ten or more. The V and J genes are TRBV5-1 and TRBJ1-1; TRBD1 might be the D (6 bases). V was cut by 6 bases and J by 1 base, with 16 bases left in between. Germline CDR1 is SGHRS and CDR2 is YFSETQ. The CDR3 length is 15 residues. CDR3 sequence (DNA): TGCGCCAGCAAATTTCCCGACAGGACGAACACTGAAGCTTTCTTT. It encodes CASKFPDRTNTEAFF.

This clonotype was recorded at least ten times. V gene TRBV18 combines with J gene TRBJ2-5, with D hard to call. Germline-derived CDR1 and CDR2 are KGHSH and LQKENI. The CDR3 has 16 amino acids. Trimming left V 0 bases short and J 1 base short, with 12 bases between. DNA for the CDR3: TGTGCCAGCTCACCACCGCTGCTGTTGGTCCAAGAGACCCAGTACTTC. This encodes CASSPPLLLVQETQYF.

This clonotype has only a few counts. In DNA form, the CDR3 reads TGTGCCAGCAGTCTGGACAGGGTTGGCTACACCTTC. Protein: CASSLDRVGYTF. J is TRBJ1-2 and V is TRBV6-1; 8 bases agree with TRBD1. Trimming removed 5 bases from V and 7 bases from J; junction bases left unmatched: 3. CDR1 MNHNS and CDR2 SASEGT come from the germline V gene. This CDR3 contains 12 residues.

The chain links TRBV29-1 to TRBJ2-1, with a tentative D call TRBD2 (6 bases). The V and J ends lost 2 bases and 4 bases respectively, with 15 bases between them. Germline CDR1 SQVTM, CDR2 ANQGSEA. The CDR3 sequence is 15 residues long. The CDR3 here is CSVEPTGVVYNEQFF. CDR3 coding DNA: TGCAGCGTTGAACCGACGGGGGTAGTATACAATGAGCAGTTCTTC.

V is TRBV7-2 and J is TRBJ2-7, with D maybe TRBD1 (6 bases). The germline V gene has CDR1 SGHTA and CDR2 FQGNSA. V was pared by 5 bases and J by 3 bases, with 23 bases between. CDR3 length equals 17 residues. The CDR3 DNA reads TGTGCCAGCAGCCGGACGCCCGGTCGAAAAGGGGGCTACGAGCAGTACTTC. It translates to CASSRTPGRKGGYEQYF.

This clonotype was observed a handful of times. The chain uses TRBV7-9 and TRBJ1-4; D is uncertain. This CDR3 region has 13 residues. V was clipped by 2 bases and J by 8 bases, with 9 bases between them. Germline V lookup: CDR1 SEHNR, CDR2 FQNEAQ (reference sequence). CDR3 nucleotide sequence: TGTGCCAGCAGCTTAAAGCGCGAGGAAAAACTGTTTTTT. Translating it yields CASSLKREEKLFF.

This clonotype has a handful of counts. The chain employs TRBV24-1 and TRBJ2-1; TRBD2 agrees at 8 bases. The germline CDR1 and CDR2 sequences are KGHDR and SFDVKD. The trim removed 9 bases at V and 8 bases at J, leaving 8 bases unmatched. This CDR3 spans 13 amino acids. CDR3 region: CATCPGLGYEQFF. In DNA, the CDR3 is TGTGCCACCTGCCCGGGACTAGGGTATGAGCAGTTCTTC.

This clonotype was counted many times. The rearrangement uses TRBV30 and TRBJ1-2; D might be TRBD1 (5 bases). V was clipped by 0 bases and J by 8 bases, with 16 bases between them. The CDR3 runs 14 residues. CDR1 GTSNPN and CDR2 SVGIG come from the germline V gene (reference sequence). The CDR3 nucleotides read TGTGCCTGGAGTGTACGGTCAGGGATGGGAGGCTACACCTTC. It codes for CAWSVRSGMGGYTF. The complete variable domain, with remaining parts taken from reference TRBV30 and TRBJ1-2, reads SQTIHQWPATLVQPVGSPLSLECTVEGTSNPNLYWYRQAAGRGLQLLFYSVGIGQISSEVPQNLSASRPQDRQFILSSKKLLLSDSGFYLCAWSVRSGMGGYTFGSGTRLTVV.

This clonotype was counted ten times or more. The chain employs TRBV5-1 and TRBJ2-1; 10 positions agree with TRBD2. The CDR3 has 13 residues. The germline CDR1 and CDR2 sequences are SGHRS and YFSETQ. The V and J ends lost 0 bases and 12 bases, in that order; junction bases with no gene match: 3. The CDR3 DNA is TGCGCCAGCAGCTTGGGCAAGCGGGAGGGGCAGTTCTTC. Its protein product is CASSLGKREGQFF.

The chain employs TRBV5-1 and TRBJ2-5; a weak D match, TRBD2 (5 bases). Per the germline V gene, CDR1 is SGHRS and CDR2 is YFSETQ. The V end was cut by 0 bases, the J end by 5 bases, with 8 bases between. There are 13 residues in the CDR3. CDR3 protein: CASSLGTGETQYF. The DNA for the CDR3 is TGCGCCAGCAGCTTGGGGACTGGCGAGACCCAGTACTTC.

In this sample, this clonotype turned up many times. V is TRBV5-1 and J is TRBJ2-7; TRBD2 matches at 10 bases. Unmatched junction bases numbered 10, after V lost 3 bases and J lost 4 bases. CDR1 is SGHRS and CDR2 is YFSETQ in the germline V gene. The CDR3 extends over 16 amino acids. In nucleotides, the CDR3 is TGCGCCAGCAGCTCCACTTCTAGCGGGAGTAGGTACGAGCAGTACTTC. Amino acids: CASSSTSSGSRYEQYF. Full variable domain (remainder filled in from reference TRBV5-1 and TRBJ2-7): KAGVTQTPRYLIKTRGQQVTLSCSPISGHRSVSWYQQTPGQGLQFLFEYFSETQRNKGNFPGRFSGRQFSNSRSEMNVSTLELGDSALYLCASSSTSSGSRYEQYFGPGTRLTVT.